This is a list of T cell receptor beta chains from one sample in a study of cytomegalovirus exposure and HLA in healthy donors. Libraries were prepared by immunoSEQ multiplex PCR; TCRdb keeps only in-frame clonotypes and omits some of them. There are roughly 130,000 clones in the sample; approximately 79% occur only once, and roughly 4.5% lies in the top ten. Sequencing input: PBMCs. The receptors originated from a man in his late teens or twenties in good health and CMV-seropositive. The CDR3 runs from the conserved cysteine through the conserved F or W. The D gene is left open where the match is weak.

j_call v_call d_call cdr3_aa
TRBJ2-5 TRBV30 - CAWTLDRVAGETQYF
TRBJ1-2 TRBV27 - CASRTAGTPNYGYTF
TRBJ1-4 TRBV21-1 - CASSKEGKPGDEKLFF
TRBJ1-1 TRBV5-4 TRBD1 CASSVTGRTEAFF
TRBJ1-2 TRBV29-1 TRBD1 CSVEKGAGYTF
TRBJ2-2 TRBV5-1 - CASSYGRLNTGELFF
TRBJ2-1 TRBV7-2 TRBD2 CASKTRTSGSNEQFF
TRBJ2-5 TRBV12-1 - CASSFRGQGGETQYF
TRBJ2-1 TRBV18 TRBD2 CASSALSGGLGNEQFF
TRBJ2-1 TRBV9 TRBD2 CASSVATSGGLYNEQFF
TRBJ1-5 TRBV6-5 TRBD1 CASSQNRGPNQPQHF
TRBJ2-2 TRBV6-5 - CASSYRDGELFF
TRBJ2-1 TRBV10-3 TRBD1 CAISETTEDRRYNEQFF
TRBJ1-6 TRBV30 - CAWSKGQGNNSPLHF
TRBJ1-5 TRBV7-8 TRBD1 CASSPRTGLNQPQHF
TRBJ2-3 TRBV30 TRBD2 CAWSGAGGTDTQYF